This TCR beta chain is drawn from a study of regulatory T cells in long-lasting Graves disease. Study-wide points: TRBV28, TRBJ1-2 and TRBJ2-5 were favored in persistent disease. Thyroid tissue was not studied; only peripheral blood was.

Germline values: CDR1 MNHEY, CDR2 SVGEGT. Trimming took 0 bases from V and 5 from J; bases not matched to a gene: 11. The CDR3 extends over 19 amino acids. This clonotype was observed at least ten times. Its target is unknown. Time point specified: persistent/refractory GD, antithyroid drugs over 5 years with positive TRAb. PBMCs provided the RNA from which the TCR library was made. Graves' disease diagnosis followed American Thyroid Association guidelines. The patients included were those that came from an endocrinology department in Xi'an, China. Investigators prepared the TCR beta libraries by applying iRepertoire HTBI primers and Arm-PCR of CDR3 regions. TCRdb passed the multiplex PCR reads through MiXCR, listing each CDR3 protein once. This sample has over 300,000 distinct CDR3 sequences, with 20% found just once.

The V gene is TRBV6-2 or TRBV6-3, the J gene TRBJ2-5; TRBD2 aligns across 14 bases. The input for sequencing was peripheral blood mononuclear cells (PBMCs), taken when the disease was refractory, from a patient treated with antithyroid drugs. This clonotype was sampled from a female donor with Graves disease. The CDR3 DNA reads as TGTGCCAGCAGTTACTCGATCGGAGGACTAGCGGGGGGTACGGAGACCCAGTACTTC. Its translation: CASSYSIGGLAGGTETQYF.